This is a list of T cell receptor beta chains from one sample in a study of monozygotic twins with inflammatory bowel disease. For each CDR3 protein, TCRdb gives one entry from its re-call of the 5' RACE reads, without DNA. This repertoire includes roughly 300,000 distinct CDR3 sequences. Input material: blood. The receptors shown here come from a human donor with ulcerative colitis or Crohn's disease, or a healthy co-twin of an affected twin (not recorded which). CDR3s include the opening cysteine and the closing phenylalanine or tryptophan.

CDR3aa,v_gene,j_gene
CASSPAVVNQPQHF,TRBV18,TRBJ1-5
CSARGLAGGGTQYF,TRBV20-1,TRBJ2-5
CASSGDGTGRPGELFF,TRBV4-1,TRBJ2-2
CASSRRMGETQYF,TRBV18,TRBJ2-5
CASSLGRGPLTNTGELFF,TRBV4-3,TRBJ2-2
CASRQDVAKNIQYF,TRBV6-2/TRBV6-3,TRBJ2-4
CASRRPMNTEAFF,TRBV12-3/TRBV12-4,TRBJ1-1
CSARPPMREYTGELFF,TRBV20-1,TRBJ2-2
CASRGQGTEQYF,TRBV2,TRBJ2-7
CASSDRHQDTQYF,TRBV2,TRBJ2-3
CASNLGFMGNQPQHF,TRBV2,TRBJ1-5
CASSDLGRGRAKNIQYF,TRBV27,TRBJ2-4